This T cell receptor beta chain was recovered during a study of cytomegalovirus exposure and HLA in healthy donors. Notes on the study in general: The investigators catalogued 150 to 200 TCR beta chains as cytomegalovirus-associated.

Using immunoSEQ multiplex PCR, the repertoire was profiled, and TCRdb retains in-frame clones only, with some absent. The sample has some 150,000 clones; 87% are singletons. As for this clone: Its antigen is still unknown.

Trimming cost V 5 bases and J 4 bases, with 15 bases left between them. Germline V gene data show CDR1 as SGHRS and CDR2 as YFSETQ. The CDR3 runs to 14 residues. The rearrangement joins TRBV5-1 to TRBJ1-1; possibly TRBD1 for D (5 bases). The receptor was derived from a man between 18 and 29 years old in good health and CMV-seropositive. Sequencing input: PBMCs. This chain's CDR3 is CASSLGGAGTEAFF. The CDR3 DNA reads TGCGCCAGCAGTCTGGGTGGGGCTGGCACTGAAGCTTTCTTT.